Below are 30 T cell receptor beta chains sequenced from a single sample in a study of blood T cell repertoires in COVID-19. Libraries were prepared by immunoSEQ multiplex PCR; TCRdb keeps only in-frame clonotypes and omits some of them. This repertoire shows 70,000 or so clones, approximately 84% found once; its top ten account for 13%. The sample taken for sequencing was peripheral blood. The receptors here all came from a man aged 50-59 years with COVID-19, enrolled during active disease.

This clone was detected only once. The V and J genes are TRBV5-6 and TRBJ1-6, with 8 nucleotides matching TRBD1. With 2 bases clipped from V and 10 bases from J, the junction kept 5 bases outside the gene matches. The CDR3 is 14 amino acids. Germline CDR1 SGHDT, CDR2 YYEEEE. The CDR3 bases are TGTGCCAGCAGCTTCCAGGGGGCGGGATCACCCCTCCACTTT. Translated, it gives CASSFQGAGSPLHF.

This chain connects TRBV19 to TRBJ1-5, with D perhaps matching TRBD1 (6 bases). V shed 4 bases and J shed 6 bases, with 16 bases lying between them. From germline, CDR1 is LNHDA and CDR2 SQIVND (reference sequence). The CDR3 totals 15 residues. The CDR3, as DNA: TGTGCCAGTAGTAGACTACCCCAGGGGTTTCAGCCCCAGCATTTT. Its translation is CASSRLPQGFQPQHF.

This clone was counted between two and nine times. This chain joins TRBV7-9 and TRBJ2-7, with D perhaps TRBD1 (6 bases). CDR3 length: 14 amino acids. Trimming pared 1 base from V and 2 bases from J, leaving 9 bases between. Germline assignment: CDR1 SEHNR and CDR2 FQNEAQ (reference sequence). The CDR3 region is CASSLGQAAYEQYF. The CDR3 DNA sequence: TGTGCCAGCAGCTTAGGACAGGCCGCCTACGAGCAGTACTTC.

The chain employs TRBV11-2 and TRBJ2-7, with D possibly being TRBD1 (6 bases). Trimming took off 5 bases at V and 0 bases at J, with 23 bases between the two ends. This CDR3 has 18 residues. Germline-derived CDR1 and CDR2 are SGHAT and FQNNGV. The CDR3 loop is CASSRLPGTNPLSYEQYF. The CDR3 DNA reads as TGTGCCAGCAGCCGTCTCCCCGGGACAAACCCACTCTCCTACGAGCAGTACTTC.

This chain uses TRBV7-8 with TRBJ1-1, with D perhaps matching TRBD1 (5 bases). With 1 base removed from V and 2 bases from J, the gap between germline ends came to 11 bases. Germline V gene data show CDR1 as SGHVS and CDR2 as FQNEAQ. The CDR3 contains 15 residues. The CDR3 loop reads CASSLGDWSNTEAFF. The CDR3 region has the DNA TGTGCCAGCAGCTTAGGGGACTGGAGCAACACTGAAGCTTTCTTT.

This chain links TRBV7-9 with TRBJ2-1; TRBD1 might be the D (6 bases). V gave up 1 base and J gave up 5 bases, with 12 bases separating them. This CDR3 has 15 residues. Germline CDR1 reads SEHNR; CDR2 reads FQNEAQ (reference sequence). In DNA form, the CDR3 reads TGTGCCAGCAGCTTAGACGGCCAGGGGCACAATGAGCAGTTCTTC. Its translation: CASSLDGQGHNEQFF.

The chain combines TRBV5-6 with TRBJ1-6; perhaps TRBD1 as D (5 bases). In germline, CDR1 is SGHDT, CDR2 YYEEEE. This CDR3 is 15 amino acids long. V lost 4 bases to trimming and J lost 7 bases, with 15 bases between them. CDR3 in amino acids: CASSRLDRTNSPLHF. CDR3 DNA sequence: TGTGCCAGCAGCAGATTAGACAGAACCAATTCACCCCTCCACTTT. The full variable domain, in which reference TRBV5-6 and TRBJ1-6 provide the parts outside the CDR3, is DAGVTQSPTHLIKTRGQQVTLRCSPKSGHDTVSWYQQALGQGPQFIFQYYEEEERQRGNFPDRFSGHQFPNYSSELNVNALLLGDSALYLCASSRLDRTNSPLHFGNGTRLTVT.

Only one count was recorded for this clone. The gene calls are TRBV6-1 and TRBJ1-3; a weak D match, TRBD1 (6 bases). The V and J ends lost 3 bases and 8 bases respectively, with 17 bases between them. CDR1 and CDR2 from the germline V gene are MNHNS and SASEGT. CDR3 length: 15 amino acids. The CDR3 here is CASSDVAGASDTIYF. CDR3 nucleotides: TGTGCCAGCAGTGATGTGGCAGGGGCTTCGGACACCATATATTTT.

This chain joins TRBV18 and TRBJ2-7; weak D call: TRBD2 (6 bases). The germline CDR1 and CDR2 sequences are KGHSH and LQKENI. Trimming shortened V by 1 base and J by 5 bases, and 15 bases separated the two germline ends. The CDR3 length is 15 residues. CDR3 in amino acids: CASSPLRLATHEQYF. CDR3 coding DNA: TGTGCCAGCTCACCACTGAGGCTAGCGACCCACGAGCAGTACTTC.

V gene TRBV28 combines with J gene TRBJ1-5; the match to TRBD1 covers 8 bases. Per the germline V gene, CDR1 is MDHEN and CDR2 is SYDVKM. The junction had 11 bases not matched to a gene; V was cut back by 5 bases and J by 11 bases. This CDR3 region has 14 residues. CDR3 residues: CASSPGTGPMTQHF. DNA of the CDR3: TGTGCCAGCAGTCCCGGGACAGGCCCGATGACCCAGCATTTT.

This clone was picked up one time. CDR3 region: CASSQDPPQGGTSTDTQYF. CDR3 DNA sequence: TGTGCCAGCAGCCAAGACCCACCCCAAGGCGGGACTTCTACAGATACGCAGTATTTT. This chain links TRBV3-1 (or the pseudogene TRBV3-2) with TRBJ2-3, with D possibly TRBD2 on 6 matching bases. V dropped 0 bases and J dropped 3 bases, with 22 bases sitting between them. The germline gives CDR1 LGHDT, CDR2 YNNKEL (reference sequence). CDR3 size: 19 residues.

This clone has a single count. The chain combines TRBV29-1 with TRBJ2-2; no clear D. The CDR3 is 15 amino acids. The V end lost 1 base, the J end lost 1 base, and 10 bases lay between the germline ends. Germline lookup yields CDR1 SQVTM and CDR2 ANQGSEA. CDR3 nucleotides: TGCAGCGTTGAAGCCCTGGGCCAGAACACCGGGGAGCTGTTTTTT. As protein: CSVEALGQNTGELFF.

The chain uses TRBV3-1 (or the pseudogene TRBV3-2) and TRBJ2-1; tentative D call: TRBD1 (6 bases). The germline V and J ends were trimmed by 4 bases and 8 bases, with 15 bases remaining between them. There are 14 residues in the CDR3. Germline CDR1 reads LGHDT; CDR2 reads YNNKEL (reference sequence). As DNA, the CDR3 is TGTGCCAGCAGCCCTCGGGACACCTTTGATGAGCAGTTCTTC. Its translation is CASSPRDTFDEQFF.

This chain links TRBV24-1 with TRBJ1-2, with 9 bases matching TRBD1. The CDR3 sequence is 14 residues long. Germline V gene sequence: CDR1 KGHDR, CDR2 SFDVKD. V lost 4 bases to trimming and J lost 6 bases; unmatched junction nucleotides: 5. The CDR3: CATSEGDRVNGYTF. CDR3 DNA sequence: TGTGCCACCAGTGAAGGGGACAGGGTTAATGGCTACACCTTC.

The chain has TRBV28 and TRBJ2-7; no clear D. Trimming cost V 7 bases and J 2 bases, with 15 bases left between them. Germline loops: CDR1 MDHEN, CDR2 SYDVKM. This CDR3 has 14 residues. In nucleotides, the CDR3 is TGTGCCAGCACAGTATCGAGGAAACCCTACGAGCAGTACTTC. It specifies CASTVSRKPYEQYF.

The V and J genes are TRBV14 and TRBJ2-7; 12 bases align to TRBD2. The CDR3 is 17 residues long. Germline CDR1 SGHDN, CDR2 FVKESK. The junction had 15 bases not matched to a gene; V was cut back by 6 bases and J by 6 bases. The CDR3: CASSTLSLTSGSPEQYF. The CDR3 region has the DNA TGTGCCAGCAGTACACTGTCCCTGACTAGCGGGAGTCCCGAGCAGTACTTC.

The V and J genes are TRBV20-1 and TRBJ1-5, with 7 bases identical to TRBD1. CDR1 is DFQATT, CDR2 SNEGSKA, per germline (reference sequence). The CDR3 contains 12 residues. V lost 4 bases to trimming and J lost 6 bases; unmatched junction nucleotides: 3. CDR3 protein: CSAIDRAQPQHF. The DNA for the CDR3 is TGCAGTGCTATTGACAGGGCTCAGCCCCAGCATTTT.

The CDR3 protein is CASSLTGQKSNTEAFF. The CDR3 coding sequence is TGCGCCAGCAGCCTGACCGGACAGAAATCGAACACTGAAGCTTTCTTT. The V gene is TRBV5-1, the J gene TRBJ1-1; D is possibly TRBD1 (6 bases). CDR1 SGHRS and CDR2 YFSETQ come from the germline V gene. The CDR3 has 16 amino acids. V lost 4 bases and J lost 1, with 17 bases in between.

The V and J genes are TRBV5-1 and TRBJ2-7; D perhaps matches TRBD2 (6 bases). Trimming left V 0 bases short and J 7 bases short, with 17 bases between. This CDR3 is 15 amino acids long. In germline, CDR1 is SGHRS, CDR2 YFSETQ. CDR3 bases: TGCGCCAGCAGCTTGGGCGGGACTCGGGTGGAAGAGCAGTACTTC. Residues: CASSLGGTRVEEQYF.

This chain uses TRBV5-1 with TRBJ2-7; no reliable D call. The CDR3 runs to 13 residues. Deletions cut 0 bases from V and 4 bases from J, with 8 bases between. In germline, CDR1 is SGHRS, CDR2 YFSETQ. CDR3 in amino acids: CASSLGRVYEQYF. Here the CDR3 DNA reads TGCGCCAGCAGCTTGGGTCGAGTTTACGAGCAGTACTTC. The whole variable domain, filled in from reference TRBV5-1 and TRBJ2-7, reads KAGVTQTPRYLIKTRGQQVTLSCSPISGHRSVSWYQQTPGQGLQFLFEYFSETQRNKGNFPGRFSGRQFSNSRSEMNVSTLELGDSALYLCASSLGRVYEQYFGPGTRLTVT.

Written as DNA, the CDR3 is TGTGCCAGCAGTTTAATGCAGGGTCCTAACTATGGCTACACCTTC. This translates into CASSLMQGPNYGYTF. The gene calls are TRBV28 and TRBJ1-2; TRBD1 is a possible D gene (5 bases). Germline V gene sequence: CDR1 MDHEN, CDR2 SYDVKM. Trimming took 2 bases from V and 0 from J, leaving 10 bases between them. CDR3 length: 15 residues.

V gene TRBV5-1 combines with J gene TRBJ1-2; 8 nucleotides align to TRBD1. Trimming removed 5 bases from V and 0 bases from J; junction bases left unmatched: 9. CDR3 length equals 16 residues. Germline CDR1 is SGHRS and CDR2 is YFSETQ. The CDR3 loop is CASRQTQGASNYGYTF. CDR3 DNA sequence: TGCGCCAGCAGACAAACTCAGGGGGCCTCTAACTATGGCTACACCTTC.

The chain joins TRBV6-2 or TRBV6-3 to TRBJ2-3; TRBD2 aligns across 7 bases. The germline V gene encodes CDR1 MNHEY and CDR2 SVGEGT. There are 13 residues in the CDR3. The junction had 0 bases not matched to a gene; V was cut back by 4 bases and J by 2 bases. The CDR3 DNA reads TGTGCCAGCAGTTGGGACTACACAGATACGCAGTATTTT. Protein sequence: CASSWDYTDTQYF.

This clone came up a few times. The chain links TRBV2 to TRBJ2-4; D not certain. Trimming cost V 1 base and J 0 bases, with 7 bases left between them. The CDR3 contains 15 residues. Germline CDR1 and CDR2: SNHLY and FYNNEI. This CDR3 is CASSEGWLAKNIQYF. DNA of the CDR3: TGTGCCAGCAGTGAAGGATGGCTAGCCAAAAACATTCAGTACTTC.

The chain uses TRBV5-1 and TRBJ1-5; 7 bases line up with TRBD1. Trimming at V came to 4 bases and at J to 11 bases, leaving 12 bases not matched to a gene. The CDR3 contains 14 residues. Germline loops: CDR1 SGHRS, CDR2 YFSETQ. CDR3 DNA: TGCGCCAGCAGCCCAGGGACAGTGGGTTCGGCCCAGCATTTT. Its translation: CASSPGTVGSAQHF.

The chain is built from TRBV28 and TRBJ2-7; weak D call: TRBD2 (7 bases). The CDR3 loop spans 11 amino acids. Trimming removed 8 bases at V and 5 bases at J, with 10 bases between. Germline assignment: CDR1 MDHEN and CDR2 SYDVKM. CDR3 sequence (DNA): TGTGCCAGCGGCGGGGGCCACGAGCAGTACTTC. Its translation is CASGGGHEQYF.

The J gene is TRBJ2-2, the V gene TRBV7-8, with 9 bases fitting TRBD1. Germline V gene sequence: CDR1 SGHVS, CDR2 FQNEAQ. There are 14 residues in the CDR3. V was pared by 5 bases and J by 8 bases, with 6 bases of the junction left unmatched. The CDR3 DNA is TGTGCCAGCAGCCGGACAGGGGCCGTAGGGGAGCTGTTTTTT. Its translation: CASSRTGAVGELFF.

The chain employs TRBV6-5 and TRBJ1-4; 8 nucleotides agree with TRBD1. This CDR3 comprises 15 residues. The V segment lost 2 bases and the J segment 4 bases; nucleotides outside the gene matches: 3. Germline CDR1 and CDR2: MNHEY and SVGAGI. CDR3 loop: CASSYRTGFNEKLFF. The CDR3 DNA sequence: TGTGCCAGCAGTTACCGGACAGGGTTTAATGAAAAACTGTTTTTT.

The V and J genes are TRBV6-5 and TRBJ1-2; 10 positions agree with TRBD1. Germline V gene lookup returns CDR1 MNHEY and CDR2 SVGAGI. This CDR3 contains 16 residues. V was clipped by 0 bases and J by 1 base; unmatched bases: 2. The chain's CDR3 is CASSYSRTGGNYGYTF. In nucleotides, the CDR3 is TGTGCCAGCAGTTACTCAAGGACAGGGGGTAACTATGGCTACACCTTC.

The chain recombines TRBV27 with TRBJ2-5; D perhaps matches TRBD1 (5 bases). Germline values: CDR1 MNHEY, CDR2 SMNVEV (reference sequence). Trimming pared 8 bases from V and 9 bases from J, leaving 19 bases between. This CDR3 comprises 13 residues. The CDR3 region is CASGQGHRAAQYF. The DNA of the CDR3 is TGTGCCAGCGGTCAGGGCCACCGGGCGGCCCAGTACTTC.